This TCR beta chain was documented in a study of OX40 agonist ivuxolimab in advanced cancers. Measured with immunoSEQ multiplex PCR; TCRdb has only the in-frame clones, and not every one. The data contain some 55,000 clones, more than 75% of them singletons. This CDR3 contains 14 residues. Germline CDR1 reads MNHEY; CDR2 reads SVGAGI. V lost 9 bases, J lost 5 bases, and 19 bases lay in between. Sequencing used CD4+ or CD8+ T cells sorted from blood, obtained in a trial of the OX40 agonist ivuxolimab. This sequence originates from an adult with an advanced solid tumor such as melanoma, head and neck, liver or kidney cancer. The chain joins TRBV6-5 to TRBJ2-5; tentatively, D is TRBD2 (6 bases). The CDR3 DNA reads TGTGCCAGACTTTCGTCTAGCGACCTGGAGACCCAGTACTTC. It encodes CARLSSSDLETQYF.